Following are 13 T cell receptor beta chains from one sample sequenced in a study of radiotherapy plus CTLA-4 blockade in lung cancer. Assay used: immunoSEQ multiplex PCR; TCRdb lists only in-frame clones, some missing. Of 20,000 to 30,000 clones in the sample, roughly three quarters are singletons; the top ten hold approximately 24%. The sequenced sample was peripheral blood, obtained from a patient treated with radiotherapy plus ipilimumab. The receptors shown here come from a human donor with non-small cell lung cancer that progressed on radiotherapy plus ipilimumab.

There are a few counts of this clone. The CDR3 loop is CASSEPRDRGEDGYGYTF. Written as DNA, the CDR3 is TGTGCCAGCAGTGAACCGAGGGACAGAGGGGAGGACGGCTATGGCTACACCTTC. The chain uses TRBV2 and TRBJ1-2, with 7 bases lining up with TRBD1. The CDR3 sequence is 18 residues long. The germline V gene has CDR1 SNHLY and CDR2 FYNNEI. Trimming removed 2 bases from V and 4 bases from J; junction bases left unmatched: 16.

In the case of this clone: Other nucleotide sequences in the sample specify the same CDR3. The chain carries TRBV11-2 and TRBJ2-1; 9 bases map to TRBD2. Germline assignment: CDR1 SGHAT and CDR2 FQNNGV. CDR3 length: 15 amino acids. Unmatched junction bases numbered 7, after V lost 4 bases and J lost 6 bases. In nucleotides, the CDR3 is TGTGCCAGCAGCTCGGGACTAGCCATTACCAATGAGCAGTTCTTC. As protein: CASSSGLAITNEQFF.

This clone was found a few times. The chain uses TRBV6-5 and TRBJ1-2, with 7 bases identical to TRBD1. Germline lookup yields CDR1 MNHEY and CDR2 SVGAGI. The CDR3 has 13 residues. Trimming at V came to 2 bases and at J to 6 bases, leaving 3 bases not matched to a gene. CDR3 sequence (DNA): TGTGCCAGCAGTTACGGGACAGTGGATGGCTACACCTTC. Translation gives CASSYGTVDGYTF.

The gene calls are TRBV7-9 and TRBJ1-1; D not certain. The CDR3 is 14 amino acids. CDR1 and CDR2 from the germline V gene are SEHNR and FQNEAQ (reference sequence). Trimming stripped 3 bases from V and 5 bases from J, with 13 bases between. CDR3 in amino acids: CASSFFKVETEAFF. The CDR3, as DNA: TGTGCCAGCAGCTTTTTTAAGGTTGAAACTGAAGCTTTCTTT.

This clone has more than one count but fewer than ten. The genes are TRBV4-3 and TRBJ2-2, with TRBD1 identical over 7 bases. The CDR3 spans 18 residues. V gave up 4 bases and J gave up 1 base; unmatched junction bases: 12. From germline, CDR1 is LGHNA and CDR2 YSLEER. Here the CDR3 DNA reads TGCGCCAGCAGCCCCGGGACAGATATAACTGTGAACACCGGGGAGCTGTTTTTT. As protein: CASSPGTDITVNTGELFF.

This clone was seen just once. CDR3 sequence: CASSLARAGVGTEAFF. The DNA of the CDR3 is TGTGCCAGCAGCTTAGCGCGGGCAGGGGTTGGGACTGAAGCTTTCTTT. The V call is TRBV7-9, the J call TRBJ1-1; D is possibly TRBD1 (6 bases). The CDR3 spans 16 residues. V lost 0 bases to trimming and J lost 5 bases, with 16 bases between them. Per germline, CDR1 SEHNR and CDR2 FQNEAQ (reference sequence).

This chain joins TRBV9 and TRBJ2-2; D gene ambiguous. The CDR3 length is 14 residues. V lost 0 bases, J lost 6 bases, and 9 bases lay in between. Germline V CDR1 and CDR2: SGDLS, YYNGEE. The CDR3 nucleotides are TGTGCCAGCAGCGTAGAAGCCCGTCCCGGGGAGCTGTTTTTT. Its protein is CASSVEARPGELFF.

The chain is built from TRBV5-4 and TRBJ1-4; the D gene is possibly TRBD1 (5 bases). Trimming removed 3 bases at V and 5 bases at J, with 8 bases between. Per germline, CDR1 SGHNT and CDR2 YYREEE (reference sequence). The CDR3 extends over 13 amino acids. CDR3 residues: CASSSAGNEKLFF. CDR3 nucleotides: TGTGCCAGCAGCTCAGCAGGGAATGAAAAACTGTTTTTT.

This chain joins TRBV19 and TRBJ2-1; the match to TRBD1 covers 8 bases. Germline V gene data show CDR1 as LNHDA and CDR2 as SQIVND (reference sequence). V was clipped by 4 bases and J by 0 bases; unmatched bases: 8. This CDR3 comprises 17 residues. The CDR3, as DNA: TGTGCCAGTAGTAGAAACAGGGGGGAGAGCTCCTACAATGAGCAGTTCTTC. Protein: CASSRNRGESSYNEQFF.

The chain recombines TRBV7-7 with TRBJ2-1; maybe TRBD1 (6 bases). Germline loops: CDR1 SSHAT, CDR2 FNYEAQ (reference sequence). CDR3 length equals 13 residues. V dropped 5 bases and J dropped 12 bases, with 17 bases sitting between them. CDR3 region: CASSNTGPEGQFF. CDR3 in DNA: TGTGCCAGCAGCAATACAGGGCCAGAGGGGCAGTTCTTC.

This rearrangement joins TRBV28 to TRBJ1-4; D is perhaps TRBD1 (5 bases). V was pared by 3 bases and J by 2 bases, with 10 bases between. This CDR3 is built from 15 residues. CDR1 MDHEN and CDR2 SYDVKM come from the germline V gene. The CDR3: CASSFQGTTNEKLFF. The CDR3 bases are TGTGCCAGCAGTTTCCAGGGAACTACTAATGAAAAACTGTTTTTT.

The rearrangement joins TRBV5-6 to TRBJ2-1; TRBD2 matches at 12 bases. Germline V gene data show CDR1 as SGHDT and CDR2 as YYEEEE. The junction had 10 bases not matched to a gene; V was cut back by 1 base and J by 11 bases. This CDR3 contains 16 residues. In nucleotides, the CDR3 is TGTGCCAGCAGCTTGCTGACTAGCGGGGGAACAATGAAGCAGTTCTTC. This gives the protein CASSLLTSGGTMKQFF.

The chain links TRBV19 to TRBJ1-1, with D perhaps matching TRBD1 (5 bases). The CDR3 is 15 amino acids. The germline V gene has CDR1 LNHDA and CDR2 SQIVND (reference sequence). V lost 2 bases and J 8 bases, leaving 18 bases between the germline ends. The CDR3: CASSIRGSEGREAFF. The DNA for the CDR3 is TGTGCCAGTAGTATAAGGGGATCGGAGGGCCGAGAAGCTTTCTTT.